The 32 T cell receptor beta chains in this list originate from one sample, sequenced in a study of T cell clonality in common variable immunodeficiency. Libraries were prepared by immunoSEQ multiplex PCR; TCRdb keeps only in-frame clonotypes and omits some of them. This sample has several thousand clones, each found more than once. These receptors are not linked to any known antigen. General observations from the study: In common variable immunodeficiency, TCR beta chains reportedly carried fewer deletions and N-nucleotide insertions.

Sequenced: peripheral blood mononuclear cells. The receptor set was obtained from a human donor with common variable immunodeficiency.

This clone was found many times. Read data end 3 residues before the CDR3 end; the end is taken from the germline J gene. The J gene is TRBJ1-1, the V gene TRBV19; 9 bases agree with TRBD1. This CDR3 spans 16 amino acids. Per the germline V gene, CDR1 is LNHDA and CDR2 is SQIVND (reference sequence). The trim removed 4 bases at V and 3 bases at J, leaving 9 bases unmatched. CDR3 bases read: TGTGCCAGTAGTACCCGGGACAGGGAAACGGACACTGAA. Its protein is CASSTRDRETDTE. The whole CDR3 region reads CASSTRDRETDTEAFF. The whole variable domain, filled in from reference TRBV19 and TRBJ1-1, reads DGGITQSPKYLFRKEGQNVTLSCEQNLNHDAMYWYRQDPGQGLRLIYYSQIVNDFQKGDIAEGYSVSREKKESFPLTVTSAQKNPTAFYLCASSTRDRETDTEAFFGQGTRLTVV.

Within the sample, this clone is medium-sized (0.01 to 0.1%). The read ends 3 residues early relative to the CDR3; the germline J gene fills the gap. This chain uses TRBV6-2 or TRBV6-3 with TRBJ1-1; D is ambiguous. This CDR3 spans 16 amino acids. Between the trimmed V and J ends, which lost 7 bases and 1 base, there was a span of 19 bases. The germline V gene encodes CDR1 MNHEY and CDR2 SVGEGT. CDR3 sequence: CASNSPKVSGNTEAFF. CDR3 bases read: TGTGCCAGCAATTCCCCTAAGGTGTCGGGGAACACTGAA.

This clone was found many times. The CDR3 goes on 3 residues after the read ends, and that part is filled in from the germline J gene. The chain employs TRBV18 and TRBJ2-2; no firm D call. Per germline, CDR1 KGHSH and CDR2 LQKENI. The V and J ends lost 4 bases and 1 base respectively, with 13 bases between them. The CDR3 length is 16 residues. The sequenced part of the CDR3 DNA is TGTGCCAGCTCACTGTCATCTCACGGGAACACCGGGGAG. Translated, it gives CASSLSSHGNTGE. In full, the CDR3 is CASSLSSHGNTGELFF. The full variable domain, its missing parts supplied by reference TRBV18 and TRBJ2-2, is NAGVMQNPRHLVRRRGQEARLRCSPMKGHSHVYWYRQLPEEGLKFMVYLQKENIIDESGMPKERFSAEFPKEGPSILRIQQVVRGDSAAYFCASSLSSHGNTGELFFGEGSRLTVL.

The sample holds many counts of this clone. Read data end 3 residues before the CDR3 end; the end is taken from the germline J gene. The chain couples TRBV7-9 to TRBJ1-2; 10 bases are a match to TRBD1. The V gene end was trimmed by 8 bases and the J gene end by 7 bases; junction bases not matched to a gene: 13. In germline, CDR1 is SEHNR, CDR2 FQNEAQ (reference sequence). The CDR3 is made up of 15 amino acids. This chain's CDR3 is CASPVPGQGYSGYTF. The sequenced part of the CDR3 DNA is TGTGCCAGCCCTGTTCCGGGACAGGGGTATAGTGGC.

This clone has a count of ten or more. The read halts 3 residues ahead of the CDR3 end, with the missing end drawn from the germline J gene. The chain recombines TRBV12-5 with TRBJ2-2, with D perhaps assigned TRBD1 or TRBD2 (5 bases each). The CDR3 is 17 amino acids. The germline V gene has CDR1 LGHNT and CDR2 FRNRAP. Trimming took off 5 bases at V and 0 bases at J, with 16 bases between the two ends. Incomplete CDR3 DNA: TGTGCTAGTGGTCTCTGGAGAGGGGAAACGAACACCGGGGAG. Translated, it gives CASGLWRGETNTGE. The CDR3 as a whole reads CASGLWRGETNTGELFF.

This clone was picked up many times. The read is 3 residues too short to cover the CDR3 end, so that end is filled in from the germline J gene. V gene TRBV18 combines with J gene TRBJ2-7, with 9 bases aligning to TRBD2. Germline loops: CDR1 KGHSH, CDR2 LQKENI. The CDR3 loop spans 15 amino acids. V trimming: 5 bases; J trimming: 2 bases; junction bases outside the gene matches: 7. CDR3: CASSDSSGKAYEQYF. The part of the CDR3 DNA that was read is TGTGCCAGCTCAGACTCTAGCGGGAAAGCCTACGAG.

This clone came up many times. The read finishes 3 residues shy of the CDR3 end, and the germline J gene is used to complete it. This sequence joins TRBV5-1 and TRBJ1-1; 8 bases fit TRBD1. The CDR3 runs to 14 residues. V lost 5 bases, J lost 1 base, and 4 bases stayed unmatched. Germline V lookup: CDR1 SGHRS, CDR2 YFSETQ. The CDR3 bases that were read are TGCGCCAGCAGAACCGGGACAGGGAACACTGAA. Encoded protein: CASRTGTGNTE. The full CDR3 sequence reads CASRTGTGNTEAFF. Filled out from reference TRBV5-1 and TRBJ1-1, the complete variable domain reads KAGVTQTPRYLIKTRGQQVTLSCSPISGHRSVSWYQQTPGQGLQFLFEYFSETQRNKGNFPGRFSGRQFSNSRSEMNVSTLELGDSALYLCASRTGTGNTEAFFGQGTRLTVV.

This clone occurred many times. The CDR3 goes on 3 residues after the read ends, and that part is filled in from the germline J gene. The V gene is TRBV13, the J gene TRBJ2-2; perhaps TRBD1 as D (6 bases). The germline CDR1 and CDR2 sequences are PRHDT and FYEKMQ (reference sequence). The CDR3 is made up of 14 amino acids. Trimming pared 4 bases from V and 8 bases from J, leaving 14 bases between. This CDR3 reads CASSSQTGRGELFF. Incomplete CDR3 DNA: TGTGCCAGCAGCTCTCAGACAGGTCGAGGGGAG.

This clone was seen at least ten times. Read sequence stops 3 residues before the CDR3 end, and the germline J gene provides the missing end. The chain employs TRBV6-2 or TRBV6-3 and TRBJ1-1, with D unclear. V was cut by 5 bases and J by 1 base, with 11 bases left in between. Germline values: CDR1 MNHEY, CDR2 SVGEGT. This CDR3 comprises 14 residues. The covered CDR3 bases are TGTGCCAGCAGTGGAGGGTTGGCGAACACTGAA. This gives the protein CASSGGLANTE. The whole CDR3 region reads CASSGGLANTEAFF.

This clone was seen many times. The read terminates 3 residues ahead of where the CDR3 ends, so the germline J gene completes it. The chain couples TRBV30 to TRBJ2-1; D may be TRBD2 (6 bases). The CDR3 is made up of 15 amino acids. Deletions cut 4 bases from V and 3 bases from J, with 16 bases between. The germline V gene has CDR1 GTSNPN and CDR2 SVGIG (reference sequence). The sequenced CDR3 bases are TGTGCCTGGACCCCACGGGGACTTATCTACAATGAG. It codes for CAWTPRGLIYNE. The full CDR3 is CAWTPRGLIYNEQFF.

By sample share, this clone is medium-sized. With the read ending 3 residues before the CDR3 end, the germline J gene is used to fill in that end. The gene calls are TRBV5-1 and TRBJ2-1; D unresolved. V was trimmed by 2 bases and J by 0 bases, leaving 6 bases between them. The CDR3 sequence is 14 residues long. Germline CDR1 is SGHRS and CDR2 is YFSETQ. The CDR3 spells CASSFLSSYNEQFF. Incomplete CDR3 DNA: TGCGCCAGCAGCTTCCTTAGCTCCTACAATGAG.

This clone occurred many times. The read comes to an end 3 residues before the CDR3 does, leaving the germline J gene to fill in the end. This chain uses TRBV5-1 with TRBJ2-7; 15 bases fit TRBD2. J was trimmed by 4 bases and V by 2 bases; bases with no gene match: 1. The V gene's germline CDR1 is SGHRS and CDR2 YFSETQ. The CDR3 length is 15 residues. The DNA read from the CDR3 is TGCGCCAGCAGCTTTGGACTAGCGGGAGGGTACGAG. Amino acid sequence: CASSFGLAGGYE. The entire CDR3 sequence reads CASSFGLAGGYEQYF.

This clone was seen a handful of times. The CDR3 bases that were read are TGCGCCAGCACCGAAACTACATTGTATGGC. Its protein product is CASTETTLYG. The full CDR3 is CASTETTLYGYTF. The chain joins TRBV10-2 to TRBJ1-2; D is undetermined. The CDR3 end is not reached by the read, which stops 3 residues before it; the germline J gene fills it in. There are 13 residues in the CDR3. The V gene's germline CDR1 is WSHSY and CDR2 SAAADI. V was shortened by 7 bases and J by 5 bases, with 14 bases between the two germline ends.

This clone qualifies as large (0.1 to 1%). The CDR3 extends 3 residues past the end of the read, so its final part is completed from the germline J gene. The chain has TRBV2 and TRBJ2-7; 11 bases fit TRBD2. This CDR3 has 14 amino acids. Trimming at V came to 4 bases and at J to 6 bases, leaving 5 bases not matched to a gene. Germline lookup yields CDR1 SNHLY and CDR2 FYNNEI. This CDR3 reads CASSGLAGFGEQYF. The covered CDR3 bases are TGTGCCAGCAGTGGACTAGCGGGATTCGGCGAG.

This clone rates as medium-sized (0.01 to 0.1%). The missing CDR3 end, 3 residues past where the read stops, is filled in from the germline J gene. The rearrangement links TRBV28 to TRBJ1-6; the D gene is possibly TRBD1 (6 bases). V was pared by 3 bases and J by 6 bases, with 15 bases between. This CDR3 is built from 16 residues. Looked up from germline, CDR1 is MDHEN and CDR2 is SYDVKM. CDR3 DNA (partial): TGTGCCAGCAGTTTCGGATCCCTAGGGGGTAATTCACCC. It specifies CASSFGSLGGNSP. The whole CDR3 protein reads CASSFGSLGGNSPLHF. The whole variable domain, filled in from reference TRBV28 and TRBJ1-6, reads DVKVTQSSRYLVKRTGEKVFLECVQDMDHENMFWYRQDPGLGLRLIYFSYDVKMKEKGDIPEGYSVSREKKERFSLILESASTNQTSMYLCASSFGSLGGNSPLHFGNGTRLTVT.

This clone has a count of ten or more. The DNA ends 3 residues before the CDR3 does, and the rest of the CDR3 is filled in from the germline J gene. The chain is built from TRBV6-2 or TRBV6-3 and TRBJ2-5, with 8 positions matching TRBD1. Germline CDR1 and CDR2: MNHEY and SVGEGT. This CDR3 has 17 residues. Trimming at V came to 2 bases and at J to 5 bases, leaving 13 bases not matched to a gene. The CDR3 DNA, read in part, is TGTGCCAGCAGTTACGGCTCGACGAACAGGGGGAAGGAGACC. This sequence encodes CASSYGSTNRGKET. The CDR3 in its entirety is CASSYGSTNRGKETQYF.

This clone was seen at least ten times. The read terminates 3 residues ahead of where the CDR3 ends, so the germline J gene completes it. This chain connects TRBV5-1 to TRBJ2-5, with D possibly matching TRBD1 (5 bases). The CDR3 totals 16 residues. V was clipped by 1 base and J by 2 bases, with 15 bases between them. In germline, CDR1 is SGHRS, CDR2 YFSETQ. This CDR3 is CASSLMAVRQQETQYF. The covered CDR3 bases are TGCGCCAGCAGCTTGATGGCAGTCCGACAGCAAGAGACC. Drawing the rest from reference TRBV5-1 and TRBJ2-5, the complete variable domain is KAGVTQTPRYLIKTRGQQVTLSCSPISGHRSVSWYQQTPGQGLQFLFEYFSETQRNKGNFPGRFSGRQFSNSRSEMNVSTLELGDSALYLCASSLMAVRQQETQYFGPGTRLLVL.

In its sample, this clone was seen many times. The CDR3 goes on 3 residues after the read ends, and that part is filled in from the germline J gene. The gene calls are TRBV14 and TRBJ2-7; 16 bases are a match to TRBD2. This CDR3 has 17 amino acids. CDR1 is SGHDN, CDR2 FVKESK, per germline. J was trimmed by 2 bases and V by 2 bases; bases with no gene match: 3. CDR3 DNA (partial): TGTGCCAGCAGCCAACCCGGGACTAGCGGGAGGGCCTACGAG. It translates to CASSQPGTSGRAYE. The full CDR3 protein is CASSQPGTSGRAYEQYF.

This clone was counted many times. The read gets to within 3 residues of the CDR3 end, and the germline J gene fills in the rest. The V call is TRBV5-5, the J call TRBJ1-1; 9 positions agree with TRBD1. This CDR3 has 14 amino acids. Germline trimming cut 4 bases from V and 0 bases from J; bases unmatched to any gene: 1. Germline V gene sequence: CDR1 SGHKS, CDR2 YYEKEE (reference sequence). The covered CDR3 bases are TGTGCCAGCAGCGGGACAGGGATGAACACTGAA. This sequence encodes CASSGTGMNTE. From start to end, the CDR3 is CASSGTGMNTEAFF. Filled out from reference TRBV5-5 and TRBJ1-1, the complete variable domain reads DAGVTQSPTHLIKTRGQQVTLRCSPISGHKSVSWYQQVLGQGPQFIFQYYEKEERGRGNFPDRFSARQFPNYSSELNVNALLLGDSALYLCASSGTGMNTEAFFGQGTRLTVV.

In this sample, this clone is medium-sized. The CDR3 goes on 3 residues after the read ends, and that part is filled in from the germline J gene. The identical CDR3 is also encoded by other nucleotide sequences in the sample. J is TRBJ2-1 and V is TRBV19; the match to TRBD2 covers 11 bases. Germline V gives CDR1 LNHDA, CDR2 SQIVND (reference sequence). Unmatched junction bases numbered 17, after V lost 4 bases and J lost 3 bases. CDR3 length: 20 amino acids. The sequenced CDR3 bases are TGTGCCAGTAGTAGGGCCCATCTAGCGGGAGGTCCTCGGCGCTACAATGAG. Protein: CASSRAHLAGGPRRYNE. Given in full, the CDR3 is CASSRAHLAGGPRRYNEQFF.

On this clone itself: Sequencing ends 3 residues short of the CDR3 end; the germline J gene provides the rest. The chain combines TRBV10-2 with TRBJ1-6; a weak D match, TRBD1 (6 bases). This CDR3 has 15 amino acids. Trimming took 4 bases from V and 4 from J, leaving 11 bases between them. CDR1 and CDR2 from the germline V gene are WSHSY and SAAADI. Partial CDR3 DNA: TGCGCCAGCAGTGTCACAGGGAATTATAATTCACCC. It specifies CASSVTGNYNSP. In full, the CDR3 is CASSVTGNYNSPLHF.

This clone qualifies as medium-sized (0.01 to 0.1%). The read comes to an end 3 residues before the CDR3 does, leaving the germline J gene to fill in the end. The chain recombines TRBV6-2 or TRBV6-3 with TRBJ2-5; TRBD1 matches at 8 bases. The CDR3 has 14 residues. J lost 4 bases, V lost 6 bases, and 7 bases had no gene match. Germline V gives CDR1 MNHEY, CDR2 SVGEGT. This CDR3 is CASRLTGVRETQYF. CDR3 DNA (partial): TGTGCCAGCAGATTGACAGGGGTACGAGAGACC.

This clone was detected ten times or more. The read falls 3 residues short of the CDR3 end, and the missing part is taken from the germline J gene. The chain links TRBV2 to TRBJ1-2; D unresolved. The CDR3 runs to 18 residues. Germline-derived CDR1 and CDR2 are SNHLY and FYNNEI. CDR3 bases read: TGTGCCAGCAAAGGACTGGAGAGCGCTGACCTTTCCTACTTTGAC. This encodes CASKGLESADLSYFD. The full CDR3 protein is CASKGLESADLSYFDYTF. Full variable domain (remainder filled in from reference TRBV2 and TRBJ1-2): EPEVTQTPSHQVTQMGQEVILRCVPISNHLYFYWYRQILGQKVEFLVSFYNNEISEKSEIFDDQFSVERPDGSNFTLKIRSTKLEDSAMYFCASKGLESADLSYFDYTFGSGTRLTVV.

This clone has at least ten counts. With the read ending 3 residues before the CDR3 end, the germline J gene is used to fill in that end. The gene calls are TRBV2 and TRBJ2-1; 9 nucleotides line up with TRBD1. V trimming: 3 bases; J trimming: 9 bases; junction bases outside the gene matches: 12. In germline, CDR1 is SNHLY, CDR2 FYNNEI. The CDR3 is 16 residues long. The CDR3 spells CASSEGWTGAYGEQFF. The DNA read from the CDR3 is TGTGCCAGCAGTGAGGGGTGGACAGGGGCCTATGGTGAG. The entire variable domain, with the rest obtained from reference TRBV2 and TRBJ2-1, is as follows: EPEVTQTPSHQVTQMGQEVILRCVPISNHLYFYWYRQILGQKVEFLVSFYNNEISEKSEIFDDQFSVERPDGSNFTLKIRSTKLEDSAMYFCASSEGWTGAYGEQFFGPGTRLTVL.

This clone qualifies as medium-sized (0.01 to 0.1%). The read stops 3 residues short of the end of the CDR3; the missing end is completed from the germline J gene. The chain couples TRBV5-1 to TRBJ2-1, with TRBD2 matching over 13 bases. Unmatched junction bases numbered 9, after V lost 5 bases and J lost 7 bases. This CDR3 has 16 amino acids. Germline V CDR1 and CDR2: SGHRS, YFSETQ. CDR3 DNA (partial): TGCGCCAGCAGTTTGCAGGGGACTAGCGGGATAAATGAG. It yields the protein CASSLQGTSGINE. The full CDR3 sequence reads CASSLQGTSGINEQFF.

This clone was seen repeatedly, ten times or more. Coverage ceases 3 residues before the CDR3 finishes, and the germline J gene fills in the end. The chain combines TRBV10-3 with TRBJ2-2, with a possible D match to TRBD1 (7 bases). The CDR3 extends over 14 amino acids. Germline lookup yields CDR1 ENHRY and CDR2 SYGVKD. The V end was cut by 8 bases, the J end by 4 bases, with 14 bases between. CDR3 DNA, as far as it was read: TGTGCCATCGGAGGGACAGTACTCACCGGGGAG. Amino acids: CAIGGTVLTGE. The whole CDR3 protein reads CAIGGTVLTGELFF.

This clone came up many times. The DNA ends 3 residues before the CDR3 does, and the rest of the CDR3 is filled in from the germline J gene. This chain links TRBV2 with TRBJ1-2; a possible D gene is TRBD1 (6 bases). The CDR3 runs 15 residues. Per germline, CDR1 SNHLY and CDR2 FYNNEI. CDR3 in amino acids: CASSEDKPGVAGYTF. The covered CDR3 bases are TGTGCCAGCAGTGAAGATAAACCAGGGGTAGCGGGC.

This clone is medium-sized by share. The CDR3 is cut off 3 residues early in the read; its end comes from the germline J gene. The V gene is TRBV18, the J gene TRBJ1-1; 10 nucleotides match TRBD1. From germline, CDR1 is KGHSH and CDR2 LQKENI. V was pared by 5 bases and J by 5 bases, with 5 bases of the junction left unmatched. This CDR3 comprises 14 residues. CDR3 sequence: CASSTSDRGTEAFF. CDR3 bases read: TGTGCCAGCTCAACGTCGGACAGGGGGACTGAA. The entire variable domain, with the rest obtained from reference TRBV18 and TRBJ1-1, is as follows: NAGVMQNPRHLVRRRGQEARLRCSPMKGHSHVYWYRQLPEEGLKFMVYLQKENIIDESGMPKERFSAEFPKEGPSILRIQQVVRGDSAAYFCASSTSDRGTEAFFGQGTRLTVV.

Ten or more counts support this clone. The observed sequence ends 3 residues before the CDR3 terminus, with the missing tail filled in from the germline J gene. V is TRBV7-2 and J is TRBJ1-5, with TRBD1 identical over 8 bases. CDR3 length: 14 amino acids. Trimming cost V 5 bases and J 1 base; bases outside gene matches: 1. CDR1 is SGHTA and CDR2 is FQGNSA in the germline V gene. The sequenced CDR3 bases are TGTGCCAGCAGCCGGACAGGGAGCAATCAGCCC. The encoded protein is CASSRTGSNQP. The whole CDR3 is CASSRTGSNQPQHF.

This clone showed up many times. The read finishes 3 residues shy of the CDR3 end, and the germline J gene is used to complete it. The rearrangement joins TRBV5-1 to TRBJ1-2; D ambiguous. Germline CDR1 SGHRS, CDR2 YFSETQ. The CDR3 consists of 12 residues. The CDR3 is CASSSSLVGYTF. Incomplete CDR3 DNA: TGCGCCAGCAGCTCGTCCCTCGTAGGC. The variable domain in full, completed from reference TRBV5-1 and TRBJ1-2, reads KAGVTQTPRYLIKTRGQQVTLSCSPISGHRSVSWYQQTPGQGLQFLFEYFSETQRNKGNFPGRFSGRQFSNSRSEMNVSTLELGDSALYLCASSSSLVGYTFGSGTRLTVV.

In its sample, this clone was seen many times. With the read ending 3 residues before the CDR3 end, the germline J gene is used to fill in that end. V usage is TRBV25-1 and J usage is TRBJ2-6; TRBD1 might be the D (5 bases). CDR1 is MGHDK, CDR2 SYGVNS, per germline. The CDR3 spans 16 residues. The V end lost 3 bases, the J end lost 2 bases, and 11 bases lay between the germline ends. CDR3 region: CASSDPGLPGANVLTF. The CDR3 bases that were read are TGTGCCAGCAGTGACCCAGGGCTTCCTGGGGCCAACGTC.

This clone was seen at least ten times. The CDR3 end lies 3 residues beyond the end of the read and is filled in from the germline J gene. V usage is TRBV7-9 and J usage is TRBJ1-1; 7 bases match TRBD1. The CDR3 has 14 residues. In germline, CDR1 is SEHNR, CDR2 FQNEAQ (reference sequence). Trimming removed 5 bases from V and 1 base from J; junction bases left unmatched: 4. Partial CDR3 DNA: TGTGCCAGCAGCCTCGGACAGGCGAACACTGAA. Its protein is CASSLGQANTE. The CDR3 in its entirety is CASSLGQANTEAFF.